The following is a T cell receptor beta chain sequence with its context. The antigen is undetermined. The sample belongs to a study of T cell responses to AZD1222 COVID-19 vaccine. Repertoires were generated with immunoSEQ multiplex PCR, while TCRdb's copy carries only in-frame clones and drops some. The sample shows under 200,000 clones, about 91% of them seen only once. V shed 5 bases and J 10 bases; nucleotides not matched to a gene: 9. Germline V lookup: CDR1 MDHEN, CDR2 SYDVKM. The CDR3 is 15 amino acids. Study-wide points: Across the whole spike, CD4 TCRs peaked at regions 160-218 and 743-854. Baseline seropositivity characterized only six AZD1222 recipients. Targets within unmutated variant regions were reportedly found for nearly half of spike-specific TCRs. Repertoire collection took place solely once the T cell response had peaked.

This chain uses TRBV28 with TRBJ1-6; 9 bases align to TRBD1. Material: peripheral blood, obtained on day 0 of MenACWY control vaccination. The sequence came from an adult in good health. CDR3 DNA sequence: TGTGCCAGCAGTCCCGGACAGGGGAGGACGTCACCCCTCCACTTT. The encoded protein is CASSPGQGRTSPLHF.